The 2 T cell receptor beta chains below all came from one sample that was sequenced in a study of blood T cell repertoires in COVID-19 (TCRdb year 2020). Receptors were amplified or captured by the immunoSEQ multiplex PCR assay. TCRdb obtained this table from immuneACCESS and retained in-frame rearrangements with V and J assigned. These tables miss some clones; where compared with another copy, unresolved V genes account for less than half of the shortfall, and the remainder is unexplained. For this sample there are over 250,000 clones; about 92% appear just once. Approximately 2.5% of the sample comes from the top ten. Sequenced material: PBMCs or T cells enriched from blood (not recorded which). These receptors were taken from a man aged 55 to 70 who had recovered from COVID-19.

The V call is TRBV5-6, the J call TRBJ1-2; D uncertain. V lost 1 base, J lost 5 bases, and 6 bases lay in between. There are 12 residues in the CDR3. Germline assignment: CDR1 SGHDT and CDR2 YYEEEE. Here the CDR3 reads CASSLREYGYTF. CDR3 in DNA: TGTGCCAGCAGCTTGAGAGAGTATGGCTACACCTTC.

The chain is built from TRBV5-1 and TRBJ2-1, with 11 bases lining up with TRBD2. The V segment lost 4 bases and the J segment 5 bases; nucleotides outside the gene matches: 8. Germline CDR1 SGHRS, CDR2 YFSETQ. The CDR3 contains 16 residues. CDR3 in amino acids: CASSARTSGGNNEQFF. The CDR3 DNA reads as TGCGCCAGCAGCGCCCGAACTAGCGGGGGTAACAATGAGCAGTTCTTC.